Listed here are 31 T cell receptor beta chains from one sample, sequenced in a study of T cells after yellow fever vaccination. One entry per CDR3 protein results from TCRdb running MiXCR on the 5' RACE reads. The repertoire has around 530,000 distinct CDR3 sequences, approximately 16% of them found once; the top ten carry roughly 17%. The sequenced sample was PBMCs, obtained 5 days after the first yellow fever vaccination. The origin of the receptors is a man younger than 35 who received the YFV17D yellow fever vaccine.

This clonotype has a handful of counts. The chain couples TRBV7-2 to TRBJ2-5, with no clear D. Looked up from germline, CDR1 is SGHTA and CDR2 is FQGNSA. The CDR3 is 13 amino acids. The V end lost 2 bases, the J end lost 7 bases, and 11 bases lay between the germline ends. The CDR3 DNA reads as TGTGCCAGCAGCTTAAACGAGCTCCTGACCCAGTACTTC. It yields the protein CASSLNELLTQYF.

This clonotype was counted only a few times. The chain has TRBV20-1 and TRBJ2-3; tentative D call: TRBD2 (5 bases). The CDR3 contains 14 residues. The V gene's germline CDR1 is DFQATT and CDR2 SNEGSKA (reference sequence). Trimming took off 5 bases at V and 2 bases at J, with 14 bases between the two ends. The CDR3 DNA reads TGCAGTGCTCCGCGGGTCGAATTCACAGATACGCAGTATTTT. Amino acids: CSAPRVEFTDTQYF.

CDR3 region: CASSLRFQQYF. The CDR3 region has the DNA TGTGCCAGCAGCTTGAGGTTCCAGCAGTACTTC. J is TRBJ2-7 and V is TRBV5-6; D remains unclear. The V end was cut by 1 base, the J end by 8 bases, with 7 bases between. The CDR3 is made up of 11 amino acids. CDR1 and CDR2 from the germline V gene are SGHDT and YYEEEE.

V is TRBV12-3 or TRBV12-4 and J is TRBJ1-2; possibly TRBD1 for D (6 bases). The V end lost 3 bases, the J end lost 5 bases, and 16 bases lay between the germline ends. There are 15 residues in the CDR3. The CDR3 DNA follows: TGTGCCAGCAGTTTGGGGACATCTCCCCCTTATGGCTACACCTTC. Residues: CASSLGTSPPYGYTF.

This clonotype was seen more than once but under ten times. The chain combines TRBV24-1 with TRBJ2-3; D is tentatively TRBD1 or TRBD2 (5 bases each). Trimming shortened V by 9 bases and J by 2 bases, and 8 bases separated the two germline ends. Germline lookup yields CDR1 KGHDR and CDR2 SFDVKD. This CDR3 region has 12 residues. The CDR3: CATGDATDTQYF. CDR3 nucleotides: TGTGCCACCGGGGACGCCACAGATACGCAGTATTTT.

The genes are TRBV4-3 and TRBJ2-7; 7 bases map to TRBD1. With V trimmed by 1 base and J by 3 bases, 3 bases remained unmatched. The CDR3 has 14 residues. The germline gives CDR1 LGHNA, CDR2 YSLEER. CDR3 region: CASSQVWDSYEQYF. The DNA of the CDR3 is TGCGCCAGCAGCCAAGTTTGGGACAGCTACGAGCAGTACTTC.

V and J are TRBV20-1 and TRBJ1-5; D is ambiguous. Trimming stripped 6 bases from V and 0 bases from J, with 21 bases between. CDR3 length: 17 amino acids. Germline V gives CDR1 DFQATT, CDR2 SNEGSKA (reference sequence). CDR3 sequence reads: CSASTKGSPLSNQPQHF. The CDR3 DNA follows: TGCAGTGCCTCAACCAAGGGATCCCCCCTTAGCAATCAGCCCCAGCATTTT.

This clonotype was observed a few times. The chain is built from TRBV5-1 and TRBJ1-6; D is undetermined. The CDR3 consists of 15 residues. Germline V CDR1 and CDR2: SGHRS, YFSETQ. V was clipped by 0 bases and J by 4 bases, with 8 bases between them. The CDR3 here is CASSLATDYNSPLHF. The CDR3 DNA reads TGCGCCAGCAGCTTGGCTACAGATTATAATTCACCCCTCCACTTT.

V gene TRBV11-2 combines with J gene TRBJ2-7; 8 nucleotides agree with TRBD1. CDR3 length: 16 residues. The germline V gene encodes CDR1 SGHAT and CDR2 FQNNGV. Trimming cost V 6 bases and J 3 bases; bases outside gene matches: 13. CDR3 DNA: TGTGCCAGCAGTTTTCCCAGGACAGGGTTAAACTACGAGCAGTACTTC. Amino acids: CASSFPRTGLNYEQYF.

The genes are TRBV7-8 and TRBJ1-5; 8 bases are shared with TRBD1. The CDR3 has 15 residues. Trimming cost V 6 bases and J 7 bases; bases outside gene matches: 11. Per germline, CDR1 SGHVS and CDR2 FQNEAQ. CDR3 bases: TGTGCCAGCAGGTCGACAGGGGACGGGGGACAGCCCCAGCATTTT. Protein: CASRSTGDGGQPQHF. The full variable domain, in which reference TRBV7-8 and TRBJ1-5 provide the parts outside the CDR3, is GAGVSQSPRYKVAKRGQDVALRCDPISGHVSLFWYQQALGQGPEFLTYFQNEAQLDKSGLPSDRFFAERPEGSVSTLKIQRTQQEDSAVYLCASRSTGDGGQPQHFGDGTRLSIL.

This clonotype came up a few times. The chain links TRBV7-8 to TRBJ2-1; 7 bases align to TRBD1. V was clipped by 10 bases and J by 5 bases; unmatched bases: 11. Germline CDR1 and CDR2: SGHVS and FQNEAQ. This CDR3 has 14 amino acids. The CDR3 bases are TGTGCCATCCTACCAGGGGACAGTAACAATGAGCAGTTCTTC. Protein: CAILPGDSNNEQFF.

V and J are TRBV25-1 and TRBJ2-1; a possible D gene is TRBD1 (6 bases). The CDR3 extends over 15 amino acids. The germline V gene has CDR1 MGHDK and CDR2 SYGVNS. The V and J ends lost 2 bases and 5 bases respectively, with 13 bases between them. CDR3 sequence reads: CASSEGRGENNEQFF. CDR3 in DNA: TGTGCCAGCAGTGAAGGCAGGGGCGAGAACAATGAGCAGTTCTTC.

This clonotype has only a few counts. J is TRBJ2-5 and V is TRBV29-1; the D is unclear. With 7 bases removed from V and 5 bases from J, the gap between germline ends came to 11 bases. This CDR3 comprises 11 residues. The germline V gene has CDR1 SQVTM and CDR2 ANQGSEA. The CDR3 region has the DNA TGCAGCGCCGTCGGGTTCGAGACCCAGTACTTC. As protein: CSAVGFETQYF.

The chain is built from TRBV3-1 and TRBJ2-1, with D perhaps matching TRBD2 (6 bases). The V end lost 2 bases, the J end lost 5 bases, and 16 bases lay between the germline ends. The CDR3 sequence is 16 residues long. The germline V gene encodes CDR1 LGHDT and CDR2 YNNKEL (reference sequence). This CDR3 reads CASSQLGTPPHNEQFF. The DNA of the CDR3 is TGTGCCAGCAGCCAACTAGGGACTCCACCCCACAATGAGCAGTTCTTC.

This clonotype has just a few counts. The chain carries TRBV10-3 and TRBJ1-2; no reliable D call. Trimming cost V 2 bases and J 4 bases, with 11 bases left between them. The CDR3 has 14 amino acids. Per germline, CDR1 ENHRY and CDR2 SYGVKD. Here the CDR3 DNA reads TGTGCCATCAGTGAGGAGCCCAAGGGCTATGGCTACACCTTC. The encoded protein is CAISEEPKGYGYTF.

This clonotype was observed a few times. The gene calls are TRBV6-1 and TRBJ2-1; D ambiguous. V was trimmed by 6 bases and J by 8 bases, leaving 23 bases between them. Germline lookup yields CDR1 MNHNS and CDR2 SASEGT. The CDR3 length is 16 residues. CDR3 nucleotides: TGTGCCAGCAGCAAAACAACAGCTCTTCCGGACGATGAGCAGTTCTTC. The encoded protein is CASSKTTALPDDEQFF.

The chain uses TRBV5-1 and TRBJ2-2, with a weak D call TRBD2 (6 bases). V was cut by 0 bases and J by 6 bases, with 24 bases left in between. CDR3 length equals 19 residues. Germline CDR1 reads SGHRS; CDR2 reads YFSETQ. This chain's CDR3 is CASSLADYSGPQGAGELFF. As DNA, the CDR3 is TGCGCCAGCAGCTTGGCCGATTATAGCGGCCCCCAAGGAGCCGGGGAGCTGTTTTTT.

The rearrangement joins TRBV7-2 to TRBJ2-1; D perhaps matches TRBD2 (6 bases). Germline values: CDR1 SGHTA, CDR2 FQGNSA. The V gene lost 5 bases and the J gene lost 12 bases, with 14 bases spanning the gap. The CDR3 has 12 amino acids. Written as DNA, the CDR3 is TGTGCCAGCAGCCAACAAGGGACTTCGCAGTTCTTC. This encodes CASSQQGTSQFF.

This chain connects TRBV11-2 to TRBJ1-2; possible D gene TRBD1, 5 bases. Trimming shortened V by 6 bases and J by 4 bases, and 12 bases separated the two germline ends. CDR1 and CDR2 from the germline V gene are SGHAT and FQNNGV. The CDR3 consists of 13 residues. DNA for the CDR3: TGTGCCAGCAGACGAGGACAAGCCTATGGCTACACCTTC. It specifies CASRRGQAYGYTF.

V gene TRBV6-5 combines with J gene TRBJ2-1; D perhaps matches TRBD2 (6 bases). From germline, CDR1 is MNHEY and CDR2 SVGAGI. The CDR3 runs 15 residues. Trimming stripped 2 bases from V and 4 bases from J, with 12 bases between. The DNA of the CDR3 is TGTGCCAGCAGTTACACTATAGCGGTATACAATGAGCAGTTCTTC. This translates into CASSYTIAVYNEQFF.

A few counts support this clonotype. The chain employs TRBV10-3 and TRBJ2-3, with 7 nucleotides matching TRBD1. The CDR3 totals 15 residues. V dropped 0 bases and J dropped 4; count of bases not matched to a gene: 4. Germline V gives CDR1 ENHRY, CDR2 SYGVKD. The CDR3, as DNA: TGTGCCATCAGTGAGTCACTCGACAGGGCAGATACGCAGTATTTT. Its protein product is CAISESLDRADTQYF.

This clonotype was seen more than once but under ten times. CDR3 region: CSAGGGPYNEQFF. CDR3 coding DNA: TGCAGTGCCGGGGGGGGGCCTTACAATGAGCAGTTCTTC. The gene calls are TRBV20-1 and TRBJ2-1, with 8 bases lining up with TRBD2. Germline assignment: CDR1 DFQATT and CDR2 SNEGSKA (reference sequence). The CDR3 sequence is 13 residues long. The V and J ends lost 6 bases and 4 bases, in that order; junction bases with no gene match: 5.

This rearrangement joins TRBV30 to TRBJ2-7, with a tentative D call TRBD1 (5 bases). The V and J ends lost 5 bases and 0 bases respectively, with 11 bases between them. The CDR3 spans 13 residues. The germline V gene has CDR1 GTSNPN and CDR2 SVGIG (reference sequence). DNA for the CDR3: TGTGCCTGGTCTGACAGAAGCTCCTACGAGCAGTACTTC. This sequence encodes CAWSDRSSYEQYF.

Only a few counts were recorded for this clonotype. The rearrangement joins TRBV12-3 or TRBV12-4 to TRBJ2-4; 9 bases match TRBD1. The junction had 5 bases not matched to a gene; V was cut back by 5 bases and J by 3 bases. The CDR3 extends over 15 amino acids. In DNA form, the CDR3 reads TGTGCCAGCAGTACCTTGACAGGGGGCAAAAACATTCAGTACTTC. It specifies CASSTLTGGKNIQYF.

The chain combines TRBV20-1 with TRBJ2-2; possible D gene TRBD2, 6 bases. This CDR3 comprises 17 residues. Germline V gene sequence: CDR1 DFQATT, CDR2 SNEGSKA (reference sequence). Between the trimmed V and J ends, which lost 0 bases and 1 base, there was a span of 15 bases. The CDR3: CSARDILRDLNTGELFF. For the CDR3, the DNA is TGCAGTGCTAGAGATATATTGCGGGACCTGAACACCGGGGAGCTGTTTTTT.

The gene calls are TRBV7-9 and TRBJ2-3; D might be TRBD2 (5 bases). This CDR3 is 15 amino acids long. V was shortened by 5 bases and J by 0 bases, with 12 bases between the two germline ends. The germline gives CDR1 SEHNR, CDR2 FQNEAQ (reference sequence). CDR3 in amino acids: CASSRGERSTDTQYF. The CDR3 nucleotides are TGTGCCAGCAGCCGAGGCGAGCGGAGCACAGATACGCAGTATTTT.

The J gene is TRBJ2-4, the V gene TRBV7-9; D unclear. V shed 5 bases and J shed 1 base, with 6 bases lying between them. The CDR3 has 13 residues. Germline loops: CDR1 SEHNR, CDR2 FQNEAQ (reference sequence). The CDR3 spells CASSRTAKNIQYF. Here the CDR3 DNA reads TGTGCCAGCAGCCGCACCGCCAAAAACATTCAGTACTTC. Variable domain in full (rest from reference TRBV7-9 and TRBJ2-4): DTGVSQNPRHKITKRGQNVTFRCDPISEHNRLYWYRQTLGQGPEFLTYFQNEAQLEKSRLLSDRFSAERPKGSFSTLEIQRTEQGDSAMYLCASSRTAKNIQYFGAGTRLSVL.

V usage is TRBV20-1 and J usage is TRBJ1-6; 7 bases agree with TRBD1. From germline, CDR1 is DFQATT and CDR2 SNEGSKA (reference sequence). V was clipped by 8 bases and J by 0 bases; unmatched bases: 4. This CDR3 is built from 14 residues. CDR3 DNA sequence: TGCAGTACAGGGGCGCGCTCCTATAATTCACCCCTCCACTTT. It translates to CSTGARSYNSPLHF.

In regard to this clonotype: The junction departs from germline at one end; a sequencing error may be responsible. The chain is built from TRBV5-1 and TRBJ2-7; TRBD2 agrees at 10 bases. CDR1 is SGHRS, CDR2 YFSETQ, per germline. The CDR3 is 13 amino acids. The CDR3 DNA reads TGCGCCAGCAGCTTGGGAGTTAGCGGGGGGACCCACTTC. Protein product: CASSLGVSGGTHF.

The chain joins TRBV7-2 to TRBJ2-1, with TRBD2 matching over 7 bases. This CDR3 spans 17 amino acids. Germline trimming cut 6 bases from V and 3 bases from J; bases unmatched to any gene: 14. Germline CDR1 reads SGHTA; CDR2 reads FQGNSA. The CDR3 DNA reads as TGTGCCAGCAGGCAAGAGGGGAGGGCGGGGGACTACAATGAGCAGTTCTTC. Encoded protein: CASRQEGRAGDYNEQFF.

V and J are TRBV6-1 and TRBJ1-5, with D perhaps matching TRBD1 (5 bases). V lost 3 bases, J lost 5 bases, and 11 bases lay in between. Germline assignment: CDR1 MNHNS and CDR2 SASEGT. The CDR3 totals 14 residues. CDR3 sequence: CASSEGPLDQPQHF. CDR3 nucleotides: TGTGCCAGCAGTGAGGGGCCGTTGGATCAGCCCCAGCATTTT.